This TCR beta chain was sequenced during a study of blood T cells in healthy people across ages. The germline V gene encodes CDR1 LGHNT and CDR2 FRNRAP. V lost 4 bases and J lost 3, with 20 bases in between. This CDR3 spans 17 amino acids. This clonotype was seen more than once but under ten times. With a J-beta primer mix and a sample-barcoded 5' primer, a second PCR ran about 6 to 11 cycles. TCRdb independently ran MiXCR on the 5' RACE reads; one entry per CDR3 protein. The sample comprises fewer than 2 million distinct CDR3 sequences, about two fifths of which are singletons, and about 23% rests with the top ten.

The sequence came from a human donor in good health. The chain is built from TRBV12-5 and TRBJ2-3; D is perhaps TRBD2 (5 bases). Sequenced input: blood. The CDR3 loop reads CASGSPSADSRTDTQYF. CDR3 in DNA: TGTGCTAGTGGTTCGCCTTCCGCGGACTCACGAACAGATACGCAGTATTTT. Supplemented by reference TRBV12-5 and TRBJ2-3, the full variable domain reads DARVTQTPRHKVTEMGQEVTMRCQPILGHNTVFWYRQTMMQGLELLAYFRNRAPLDDSGMPKDRFSAEMPDATLATLKIQPSEPRDSAVYFCASGSPSADSRTDTQYFGPGTRLTVL.